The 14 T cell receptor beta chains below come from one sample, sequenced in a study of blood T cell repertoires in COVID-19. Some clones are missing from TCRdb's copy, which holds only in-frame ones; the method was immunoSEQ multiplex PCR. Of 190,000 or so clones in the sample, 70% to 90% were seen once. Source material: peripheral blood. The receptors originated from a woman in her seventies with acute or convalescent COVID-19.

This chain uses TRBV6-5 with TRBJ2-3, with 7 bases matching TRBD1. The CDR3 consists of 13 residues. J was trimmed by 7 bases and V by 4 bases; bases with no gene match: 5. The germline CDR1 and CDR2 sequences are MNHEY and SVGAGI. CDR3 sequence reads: CASSSQGVHTQYF. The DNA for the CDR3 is TGTGCCAGCAGTTCTCAGGGGGTACATACGCAGTATTTT.

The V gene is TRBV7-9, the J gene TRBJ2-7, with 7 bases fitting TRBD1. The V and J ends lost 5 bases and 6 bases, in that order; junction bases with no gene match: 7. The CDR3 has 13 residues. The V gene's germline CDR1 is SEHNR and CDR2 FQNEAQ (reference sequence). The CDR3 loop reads CASSPGGGIEQYF. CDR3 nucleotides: TGTGCCAGCAGCCCAGGGGGTGGCATCGAGCAGTACTTC.

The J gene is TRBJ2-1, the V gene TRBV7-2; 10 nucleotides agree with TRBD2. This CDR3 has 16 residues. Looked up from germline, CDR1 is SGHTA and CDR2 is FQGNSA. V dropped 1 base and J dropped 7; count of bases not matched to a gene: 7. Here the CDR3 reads CASSLGGAGGRNEQFF. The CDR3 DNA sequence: TGTGCCAGCAGCTTAGGTGGAGCGGGGGGGCGGAATGAGCAGTTCTTC.

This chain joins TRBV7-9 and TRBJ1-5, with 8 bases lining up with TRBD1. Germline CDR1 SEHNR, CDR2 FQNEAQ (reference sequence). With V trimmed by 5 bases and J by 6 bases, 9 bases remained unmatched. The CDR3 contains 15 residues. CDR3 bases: TGTGCCAGCAGCCCGAACCAGGGGGCAGGTCAGCCCCAGCATTTT. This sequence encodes CASSPNQGAGQPQHF.

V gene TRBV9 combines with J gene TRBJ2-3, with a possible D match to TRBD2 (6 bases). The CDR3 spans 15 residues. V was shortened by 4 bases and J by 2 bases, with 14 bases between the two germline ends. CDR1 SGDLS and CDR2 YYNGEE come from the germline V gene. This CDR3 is CASSPGEGLTDTQYF. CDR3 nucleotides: TGTGCCAGCAGCCCAGGAGAGGGACTCACAGATACGCAGTATTTT.

The CDR3 coding sequence is TGTGCCAGCAGTCCTCAGGGGGCCAGGGGCTACACCTTC. It specifies CASSPQGARGYTF. The chain has TRBV12-3 or TRBV12-4 and TRBJ1-2; 8 bases are shared with TRBD1. The CDR3 has 13 residues. Germline trimming cut 5 bases from V and 8 bases from J; bases unmatched to any gene: 7.

The CDR3 spells CASSSGQNYGYTF. The CDR3 DNA reads TGCGCCAGCAGCTCGGGACAGAACTATGGCTACACCTTC. The genes are TRBV5-1 and TRBJ1-2, with 7 bases that match TRBD1. V lost 3 bases, J lost 2 bases, and 1 base stayed unmatched. The CDR3 consists of 13 residues. Per germline, CDR1 SGHRS and CDR2 YFSETQ.

CDR3 residues: CASSSGNIQYF. Here the CDR3 DNA reads TGTGCCAGCAGTTCCGGGAACATTCAGTACTTC. The V gene is TRBV6-6, the J gene TRBJ2-4; D is ambiguous. Trimming took off 4 bases at V and 7 bases at J, with 5 bases between the two ends. Looked up from germline, CDR1 is MNHNY and CDR2 is SVGAGI (reference sequence). There are 11 residues in the CDR3.

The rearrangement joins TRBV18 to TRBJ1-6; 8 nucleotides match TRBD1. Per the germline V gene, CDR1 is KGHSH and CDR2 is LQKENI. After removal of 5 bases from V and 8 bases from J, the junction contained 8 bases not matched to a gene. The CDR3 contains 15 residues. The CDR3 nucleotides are TGTGCCAGCTCAACGACAGGGGTCGGCTATTCACCCCTCCACTTT. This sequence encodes CASSTTGVGYSPLHF.

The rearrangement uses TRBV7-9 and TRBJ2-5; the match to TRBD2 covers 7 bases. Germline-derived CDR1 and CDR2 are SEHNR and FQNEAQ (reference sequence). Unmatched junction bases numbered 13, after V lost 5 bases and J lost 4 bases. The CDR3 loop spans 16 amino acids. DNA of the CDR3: TGTGCCAGCAGCAACGCCGGGGCGGGAGTAGGAGAGACCCAGTACTTC. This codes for CASSNAGAGVGETQYF.

The CDR3 here is CASSLAVTGTGTGELFF. The CDR3 DNA reads TGCGCCAGCAGCTTGGCTGTGACAGGGACCGGCACCGGGGAGCTGTTTTTT. The chain recombines TRBV5-1 with TRBJ2-2; 7 bases match TRBD1. Losses at the gene ends were 0 bases for V and 4 bases for J; bases not matched to a gene: 9. The CDR3 has 17 amino acids. CDR1 and CDR2 (germline): SGHRS, YFSETQ.

Here the CDR3 DNA reads TGCAGTGCGAAACAGGACTATGGCTACACCTTC. This codes for CSAKQDYGYTF. The V gene is TRBV20-1, the J gene TRBJ1-2; TRBD1 is a possible D gene (5 bases). The CDR3 has 11 residues. CDR1 is DFQATT, CDR2 SNEGSKA, per germline (reference sequence). V lost 6 bases and J lost 3, with 8 bases in between.

The CDR3 DNA reads as TGTGCCAGTAAAGGACAGGGGAGCACTGAAGCTTTCTTT. Amino acids: CASKGQGSTEAFF. The chain links TRBV19 to TRBJ1-1; TRBD1 agrees at 9 bases. In germline, CDR1 is LNHDA, CDR2 SQIVND (reference sequence). Trimming removed 7 bases from V and 4 bases from J; junction bases left unmatched: 4. The CDR3 runs to 13 residues.

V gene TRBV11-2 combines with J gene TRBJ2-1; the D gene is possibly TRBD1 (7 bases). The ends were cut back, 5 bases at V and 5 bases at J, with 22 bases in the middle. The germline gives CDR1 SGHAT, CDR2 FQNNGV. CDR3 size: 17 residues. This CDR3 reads CASSPTGRAGGHNEQFF. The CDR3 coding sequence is TGTGCCAGCAGCCCAACGGGGCGGGCAGGGGGGCACAATGAGCAGTTCTTC.